A selection of T cell receptor beta chains follows, all from one sample in a study of graft-versus-host responses after intestinal transplantation. Method: immunoSEQ multiplex PCR; TCRdb's copy keeps in-frame clones and lacks some. Of roughly 110,000 clones in the sample, about 91% were seen once. Their antigens are not known. Sequenced here: unstimulated CD4+ T cells sorted from spleen or lymph node cells, sampled before transplant. All receptors come from a human donor who was the organ donor for an intestinal transplant. CDR3s include the opening cysteine and the closing phenylalanine or tryptophan. The order of the fields is D gene, J gene, clone size, V gene, CDR3 DNA, CDR3 protein. D genes are given only for firm matches. Clone size is given for some rows only: seen once, a few or many times, or a class if the clone is expanded.

d_call: -
j_call: TRBJ2-4
clone_size: -
v_call: TRBV11-3
cdr3_nt: TGTGCCAGCAGCTCCCTTGTGGGCGGACGGCTAGCCAAAAACATTCAGTACTTC
cdr3_aa: CASSSLVGGRLAKNIQYF

d_call: -
j_call: TRBJ2-1
clone_size: -
v_call: TRBV11-1
cdr3_nt: TGTGCCAGCACCCTGGGGGGGCTACCCAACGATGAGCAGTTCTTC
cdr3_aa: CASTLGGLPNDEQFF

d_call: TRBD2
j_call: TRBJ2-3
clone_size: -
v_call: TRBV6-1
cdr3_nt: TGTGCCAGCACCATCTCCGGGACTAGCGGCAATACGCAGTATTTT
cdr3_aa: CASTISGTSGNTQYF

d_call: TRBD1
j_call: TRBJ1-4
clone_size: few
v_call: TRBV18
cdr3_nt: TGTGCCAGCTCACCACGGCGGACAGGGTCGCGTGAAAAACTGTTTTTT
cdr3_aa: CASSPRRTGSREKLFF

d_call: TRBD1
j_call: TRBJ2-1
clone_size: -
v_call: TRBV9
cdr3_nt: TGTGCCAGCAGCGTGACAGGGGAGGCTGTCAAAGGGCAGTTCTTC
cdr3_aa: CASSVTGEAVKGQFF

d_call: -
j_call: TRBJ2-1
clone_size: -
v_call: TRBV5-1
cdr3_nt: TGCGCCAGCAGCTCTGGGACCCCCGGCCATGAGCAGTTCTTC
cdr3_aa: CASSSGTPGHEQFF

d_call: -
j_call: TRBJ1-4
clone_size: -
v_call: TRBV6-5
cdr3_nt: TGTGCCAGCGGGAGGAATGAAAAACTGTTTTTT
cdr3_aa: CASGRNEKLFF

d_call: -
j_call: TRBJ2-1
clone_size: few
v_call: TRBV5-1
cdr3_nt: TGCGCCAGCAGCTTGGCCAGTAGGGCCGGAGAGCAGTTCTTC
cdr3_aa: CASSLASRAGEQFF

d_call: -
j_call: TRBJ2-1
clone_size: -
v_call: TRBV11-3
cdr3_nt: TGTGCCAGCAGCTTAAGTGGGGGTTCCTACAATGAGCAGTTCTTC
cdr3_aa: CASSLSGGSYNEQFF

d_call: -
j_call: TRBJ2-2
clone_size: -
v_call: TRBV15
cdr3_nt: TGTGCCACCAGCAGAGATTTGGGGCCCGGGGAGCTGTTTTTT
cdr3_aa: CATSRDLGPGELFF

d_call: -
j_call: TRBJ1-1
clone_size: -
v_call: TRBV4-1
cdr3_nt: TGCGCCAGCAGCCAAGGGTCTTTGCTGAACACTGAAGCTTTCTTT
cdr3_aa: CASSQGSLLNTEAFF

d_call: TRBD1
j_call: TRBJ1-3
clone_size: -
v_call: TRBV2
cdr3_nt: TGTGCCAGCAGGGCAGGGGGCTCTGGAAACACCATATATTTT
cdr3_aa: CASRAGGSGNTIYF

d_call: TRBD1
j_call: TRBJ1-1
clone_size: -
v_call: TRBV2
cdr3_nt: TGTGCCAGCAGCCTGAGACAGGGGAACACTGAAGCTTTCTTT
cdr3_aa: CASSLRQGNTEAFF

d_call: -
j_call: TRBJ2-5
clone_size: -
v_call: TRBV5-1
cdr3_nt: TGCGCCAGCAGCCTGGGGGGATTTTCAGGACCTGCCCAGGAGACCCAGTACTTC
cdr3_aa: CASSLGGFSGPAQETQYF

d_call: TRBD2
j_call: TRBJ2-7
clone_size: -
v_call: TRBV5-1
cdr3_nt: TGCGCCAGCAGCTTGTCTAGCGGTACCTACGAGCAGTACTTC
cdr3_aa: CASSLSSGTYEQYF

d_call: -
j_call: TRBJ2-7
clone_size: once
v_call: TRBV30
cdr3_nt: TGTGCCTGGAGACGGGAAAACGGTTACGAGCAGTACTTC
cdr3_aa: CAWRRENGYEQYF